This T cell receptor beta chain is from a study of blood T cell repertoires in COVID-19. Across the whole study: The analysed material was cDNA or gDNA that came from T cells, B-cell-depleted T cells, or PBMCs.

The CDR3 covers 13 residues. Germline V gene data show CDR1 as SQVTM and CDR2 as ANQGSEA. V lost 3 bases to trimming and J lost 5 bases, with 13 bases between them. This clone showed up just once. Original processing methods: How many nucleated cells were present was estimated from reference gene primer amplification. Repertoires were generated with immunoSEQ multiplex PCR, while TCRdb's copy carries only in-frame clones and drops some. The D gene and trimming were derived from the DNA, and the V and J assignments and clone size from that table. The sample lists 35,000 to 45,000 clones, roughly 89% occurring once.

The specimen was peripheral blood. The J gene is TRBJ1-2, the V gene TRBV29-1; tentative D call: TRBD1 (5 bases). The receptor comes from a human donor in a cohort sampled during active COVID-19. The CDR3: CSVDGTEGYGYTF. The CDR3 DNA sequence: TGCAGCGTTGATGGGACGGAGGGGTATGGCTACACCTTC.